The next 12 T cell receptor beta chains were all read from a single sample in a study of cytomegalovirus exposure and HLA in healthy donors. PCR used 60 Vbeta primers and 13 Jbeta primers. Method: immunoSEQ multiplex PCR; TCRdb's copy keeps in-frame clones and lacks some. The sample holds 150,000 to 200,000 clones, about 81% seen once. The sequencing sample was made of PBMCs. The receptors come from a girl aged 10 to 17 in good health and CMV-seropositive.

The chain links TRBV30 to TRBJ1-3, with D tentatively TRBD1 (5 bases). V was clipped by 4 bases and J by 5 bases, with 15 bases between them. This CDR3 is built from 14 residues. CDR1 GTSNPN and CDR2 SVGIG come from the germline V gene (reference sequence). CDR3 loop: CAWMQGPSRNTIYF. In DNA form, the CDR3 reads TGTGCCTGGATGCAGGGCCCCTCGAGAAACACCATATATTTT.

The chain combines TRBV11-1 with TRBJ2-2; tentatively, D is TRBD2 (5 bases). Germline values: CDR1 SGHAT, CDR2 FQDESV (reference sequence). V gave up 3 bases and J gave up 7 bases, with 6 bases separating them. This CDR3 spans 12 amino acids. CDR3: CASSFAGGELFF. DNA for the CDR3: TGTGCCAGCAGCTTTGCGGGCGGGGAGCTGTTTTTT.

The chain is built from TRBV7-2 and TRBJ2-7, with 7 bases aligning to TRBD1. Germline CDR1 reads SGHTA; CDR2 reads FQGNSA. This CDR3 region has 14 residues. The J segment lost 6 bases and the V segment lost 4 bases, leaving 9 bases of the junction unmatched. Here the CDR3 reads CASSSWDTGVEQYF. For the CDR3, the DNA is TGTGCCAGCAGCTCGTGGGACACAGGGGTCGAGCAGTACTTC. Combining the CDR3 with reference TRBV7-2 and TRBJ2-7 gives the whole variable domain GAGVSQSPSNKVTEKGKDVELRCDPISGHTALYWYRQSLGQGLEFLIYFQGNSAPDKSGLPSDRFSAERTGGSVSTLTIQRTQQEDSAVYLCASSSWDTGVEQYFGPGTRLTVT.

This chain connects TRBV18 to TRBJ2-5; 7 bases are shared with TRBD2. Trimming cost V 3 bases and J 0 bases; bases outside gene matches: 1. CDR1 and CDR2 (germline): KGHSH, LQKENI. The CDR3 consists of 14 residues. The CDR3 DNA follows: TGTGCCAGCTCACCCGCGGGGGACCAAGAGACCCAGTACTTC. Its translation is CASSPAGDQETQYF.

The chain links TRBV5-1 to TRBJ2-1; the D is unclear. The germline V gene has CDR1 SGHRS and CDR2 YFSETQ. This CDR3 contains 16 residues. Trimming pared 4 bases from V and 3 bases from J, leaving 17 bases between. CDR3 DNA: TGCGCCAGCAGCCAGTTGCAGGATGCCGGCTACAATGAGCAGTTCTTC. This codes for CASSQLQDAGYNEQFF.

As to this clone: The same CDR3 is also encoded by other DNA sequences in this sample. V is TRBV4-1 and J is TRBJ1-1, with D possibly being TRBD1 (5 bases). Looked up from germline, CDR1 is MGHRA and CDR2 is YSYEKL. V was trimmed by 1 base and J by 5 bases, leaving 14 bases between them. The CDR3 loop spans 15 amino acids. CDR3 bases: TGCGCCAGCAGCCAAGTTACGGGGGGGAGGACTGAAGCTTTCTTT. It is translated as CASSQVTGGRTEAFF.

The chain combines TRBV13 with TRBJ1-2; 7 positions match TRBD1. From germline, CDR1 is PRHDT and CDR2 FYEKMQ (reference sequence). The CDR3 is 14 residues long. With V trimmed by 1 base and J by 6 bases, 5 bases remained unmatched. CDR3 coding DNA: TGTGCCAGCAGCTTAGTAGGGGGCGCCGATGGCTACACCTTC. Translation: CASSLVGGADGYTF.

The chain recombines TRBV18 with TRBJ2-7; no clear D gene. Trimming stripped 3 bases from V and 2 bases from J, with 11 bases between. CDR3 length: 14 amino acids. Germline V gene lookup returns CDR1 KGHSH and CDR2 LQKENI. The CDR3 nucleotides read TGTGCCAGCTCACCGGGCCCCCGAACCTACGAGCAGTACTTC. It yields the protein CASSPGPRTYEQYF.

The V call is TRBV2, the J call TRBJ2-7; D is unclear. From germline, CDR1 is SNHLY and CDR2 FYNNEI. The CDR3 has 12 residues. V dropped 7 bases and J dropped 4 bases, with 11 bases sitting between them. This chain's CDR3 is CASTHEVYEQYF. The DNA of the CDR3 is TGTGCCAGCACGCACGAGGTTTACGAGCAGTACTTC. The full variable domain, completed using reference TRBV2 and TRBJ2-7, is EPEVTQTPSHQVTQMGQEVILRCVPISNHLYFYWYRQILGQKVEFLVSFYNNEISEKSEIFDDQFSVERPDGSNFTLKIRSTKLEDSAMYFCASTHEVYEQYFGPGTRLTVT.

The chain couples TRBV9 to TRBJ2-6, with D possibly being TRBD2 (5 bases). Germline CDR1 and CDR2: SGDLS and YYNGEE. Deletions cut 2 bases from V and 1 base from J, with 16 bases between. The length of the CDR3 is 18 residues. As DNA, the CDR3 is TGTGCCAGCAGCGTTGCGCCGGCGGGCTCGTCTGGGGCCAACGTCCTGACTTTC. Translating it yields CASSVAPAGSSGANVLTF.

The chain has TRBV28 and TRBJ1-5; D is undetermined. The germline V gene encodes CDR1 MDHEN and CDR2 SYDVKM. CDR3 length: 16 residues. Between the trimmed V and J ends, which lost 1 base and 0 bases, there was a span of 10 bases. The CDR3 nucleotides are TGTGCCAGCAGTTTATCGGCAGGTAGTAGCAATCAGCCCCAGCATTTT. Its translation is CASSLSAGSSNQPQHF.

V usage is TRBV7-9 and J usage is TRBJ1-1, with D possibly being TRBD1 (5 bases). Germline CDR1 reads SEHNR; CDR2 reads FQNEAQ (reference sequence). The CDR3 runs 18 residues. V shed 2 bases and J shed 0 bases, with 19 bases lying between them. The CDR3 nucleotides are TGTGCCAGCAGCTTACTTATTGGGGCGCAGGTCCTGAACACTGAAGCTTTCTTT. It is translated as CASSLLIGAQVLNTEAFF.